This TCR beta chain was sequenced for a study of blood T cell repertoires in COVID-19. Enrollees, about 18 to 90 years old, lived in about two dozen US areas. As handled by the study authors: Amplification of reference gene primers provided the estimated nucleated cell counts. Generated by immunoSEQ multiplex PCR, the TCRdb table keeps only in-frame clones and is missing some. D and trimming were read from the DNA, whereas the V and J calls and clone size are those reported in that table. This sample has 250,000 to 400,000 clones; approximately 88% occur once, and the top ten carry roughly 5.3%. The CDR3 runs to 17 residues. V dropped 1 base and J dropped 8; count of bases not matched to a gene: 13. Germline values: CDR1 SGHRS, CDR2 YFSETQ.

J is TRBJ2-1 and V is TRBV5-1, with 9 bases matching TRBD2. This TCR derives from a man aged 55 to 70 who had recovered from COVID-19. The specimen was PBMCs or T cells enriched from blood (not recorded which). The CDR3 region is CASSLSHSGSSSDEQFF. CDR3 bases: TGCGCCAGCAGCTTGTCTCATAGCGGGAGTTCTAGCGATGAGCAGTTCTTC.